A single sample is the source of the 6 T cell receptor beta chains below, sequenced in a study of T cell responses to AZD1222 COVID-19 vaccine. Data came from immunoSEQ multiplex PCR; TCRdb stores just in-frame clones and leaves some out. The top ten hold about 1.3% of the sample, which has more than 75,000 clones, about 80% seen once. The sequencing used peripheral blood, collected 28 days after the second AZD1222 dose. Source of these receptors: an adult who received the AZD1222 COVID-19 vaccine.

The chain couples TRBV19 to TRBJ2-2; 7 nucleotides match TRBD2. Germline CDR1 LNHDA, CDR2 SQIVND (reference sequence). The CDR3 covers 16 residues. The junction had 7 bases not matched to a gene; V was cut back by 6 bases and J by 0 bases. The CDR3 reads CASRDRAGANTGELFF. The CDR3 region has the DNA TGTGCCAGTAGGGACCGGGCGGGAGCGAACACCGGGGAGCTGTTTTTT.

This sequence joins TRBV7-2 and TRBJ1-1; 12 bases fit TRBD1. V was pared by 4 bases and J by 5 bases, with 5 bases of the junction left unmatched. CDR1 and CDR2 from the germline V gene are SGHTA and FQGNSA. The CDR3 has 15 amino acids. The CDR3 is CASSSTGQGATEAFF. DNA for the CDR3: TGTGCCAGCAGCTCAACGGGACAGGGGGCGACTGAAGCTTTCTTT.

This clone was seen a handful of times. DNA of the CDR3: TGTGCCAGCAGTCCTCCGGGACAGGGGGTCGGGGAGCTGTTTTTT. It codes for CASSPPGQGVGELFF. The V and J genes are TRBV2 and TRBJ2-2, with TRBD1 matching 11 bases. The CDR3 contains 15 residues. The germline V gene encodes CDR1 SNHLY and CDR2 FYNNEI. V was clipped by 5 bases and J by 7 bases; unmatched bases: 6.

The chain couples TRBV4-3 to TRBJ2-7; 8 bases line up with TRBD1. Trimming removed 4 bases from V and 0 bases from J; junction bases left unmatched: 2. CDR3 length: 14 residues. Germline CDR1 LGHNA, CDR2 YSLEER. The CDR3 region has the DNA TGCGCCAGCAGCCGGGACAGGAGCTCCTACGAGCAGTACTTC. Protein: CASSRDRSSYEQYF.

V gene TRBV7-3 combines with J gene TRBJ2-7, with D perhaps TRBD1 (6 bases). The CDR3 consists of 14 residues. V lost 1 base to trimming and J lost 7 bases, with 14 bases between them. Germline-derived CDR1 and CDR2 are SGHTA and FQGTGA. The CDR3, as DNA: TGTGCCAGCAGCTTAAGATGGGGGCTCTGGGAGCAGTACTTC. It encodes CASSLRWGLWEQYF.

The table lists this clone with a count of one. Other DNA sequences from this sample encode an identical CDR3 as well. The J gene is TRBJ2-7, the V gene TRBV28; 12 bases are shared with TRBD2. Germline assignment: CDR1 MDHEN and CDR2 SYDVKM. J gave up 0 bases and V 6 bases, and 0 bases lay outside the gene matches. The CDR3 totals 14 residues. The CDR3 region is CASRTSGSSYEQYF. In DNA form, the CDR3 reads TGTGCCAGCAGGACTAGCGGGAGCTCCTACGAGCAGTACTTC.